This TCR beta chain comes out of a study of T cell responses to AZD1222 COVID-19 vaccine. Study-level results: Sampling that yielded the repertoires occurred only after the peak T cell response. Among vaccine-associated CD4 TCRs, coverage spanned spike, with dominance at 160-218 and 743-854. Most donors were white British, females outnumbered males, and clonal diversity was possibly underestimated.

Profiling relied on immunoSEQ multiplex PCR, and the TCRdb table lists in-frame clones only, not all of them. The sample records tens of thousands of clones, approximately 90% being singletons. Doses given second, at about 4 or about 12 weeks, were pooled. In the case of this clone: Its matching antigen is unknown.

The trim removed 0 bases at V and 7 bases at J, leaving 9 bases unmatched. The CDR3 has 16 amino acids. From germline, CDR1 is MNHEY and CDR2 SVGEGT. The TCR was taken from an adult who received the AZD1222 COVID-19 vaccine. Sequencing was performed on peripheral blood, taken 28 days after the second AZD1222 dose. J is TRBJ1-2 and V is TRBV6-2 or TRBV6-3, with 9 bases that match TRBD1. The CDR3 here is CASSYSNRGQGSGYTF. The CDR3 DNA reads as TGTGCCAGCAGTTACTCGAATCGGGGACAGGGAAGTGGCTACACCTTC.